Listed here are 30 T cell receptor beta chains from one sample, sequenced in a study of T cell responses to AZD1222 COVID-19 vaccine. The method was immunoSEQ multiplex PCR; TCRdb's version includes in-frame clones alone and lacks a portion of them. The sample consists of tens of thousands of clones, about four fifths of them appearing once. This specimen was peripheral blood, taken 28 days after the second AZD1222 dose. The receptors come from an adult who received the AZD1222 COVID-19 vaccine.

The chain recombines TRBV7-9 with TRBJ2-3; D ambiguous. This CDR3 region has 12 residues. V was cut by 4 bases and J by 2 bases, with 4 bases left in between. In germline, CDR1 is SEHNR, CDR2 FQNEAQ (reference sequence). The CDR3 loop is CASSWNTDTQYF. CDR3 in DNA: TGTGCCAGCAGCTGGAACACAGATACGCAGTATTTT.

The chain joins TRBV4-3 to TRBJ2-1; D is possibly TRBD1 (5 bases). The CDR3 extends over 15 amino acids. Per the germline V gene, CDR1 is LGHNA and CDR2 is YSLEER. The V gene lost 0 bases and the J gene lost 6 bases, with 12 bases spanning the gap. The CDR3 DNA reads as TGCGCCAGCAGCCAAGATCGAAGGCAGGGCAATGAGCAGTTCTTC. It yields the protein CASSQDRRQGNEQFF.

The chain links TRBV30 to TRBJ2-5; tentatively, D is TRBD2 (5 bases). Per the germline V gene, CDR1 is GTSNPN and CDR2 is SVGIG (reference sequence). The CDR3 has 14 amino acids. The germline V and J ends were trimmed by 5 bases and 2 bases, with 15 bases remaining between them. The CDR3 spells CAWGYPGKQETQYF. The CDR3 nucleotides read TGTGCCTGGGGTTATCCGGGAAAGCAAGAGACCCAGTACTTC.

The V gene is TRBV6-4, the J gene TRBJ1-6; D remains ambiguous. The CDR3 has 13 residues. The V gene lost 3 bases and the J gene lost 6 bases, with 6 bases spanning the gap. The germline gives CDR1 MRHNA, CDR2 SNTAGT. Here the CDR3 reads CASSESSNSPLHF. The CDR3 nucleotides are TGTGCCAGCAGTGAGAGTTCTAATTCACCCCTCCACTTT.

V and J are TRBV6-5 and TRBJ2-1; D not resolved. This CDR3 spans 13 amino acids. CDR1 is MNHEY and CDR2 is SVGAGI in the germline V gene. The V end was cut by 6 bases, the J end by 8 bases, with 14 bases between. The CDR3 bases are TGTGCCAGCAGCCGAAACAGTCGTCATGAGCAGTTCTTC. Protein product: CASSRNSRHEQFF.

The V and J genes are TRBV6-2 or TRBV6-3 and TRBJ2-3, with TRBD2 matching over 7 bases. V gave up 2 bases and J gave up 3 bases; unmatched junction bases: 5. The CDR3 is made up of 15 amino acids. Germline CDR1 MNHEY, CDR2 SVGEGT. The CDR3 loop is CASSYDRGSTDTQYF. The DNA of the CDR3 is TGTGCCAGCAGTTACGACCGCGGGAGTACAGATACGCAGTATTTT.

The chain carries TRBV30 and TRBJ2-1; no reliable D call. With 5 bases removed from V and 5 bases from J, the gap between germline ends came to 7 bases. This CDR3 has 11 amino acids. Germline CDR1 is GTSNPN and CDR2 is SVGIG (reference sequence). CDR3 protein: CAWEKDNEQFF. For the CDR3, the DNA is TGTGCCTGGGAAAAGGACAATGAGCAGTTCTTC. The whole variable domain, remainder taken from reference TRBV30 and TRBJ2-1, is SQTIHQWPATLVQPVGSPLSLECTVEGTSNPNLYWYRQAAGRGLQLLFYSVGIGQISSEVPQNLSASRPQDRQFILSSKKLLLSDSGFYLCAWEKDNEQFFGPGTRLTVL.

The CDR3 loop reads CASSLRRGVTEAFF. For the CDR3, the DNA is TGTGCCAGCAGCTTACGTCGGGGTGTGACTGAAGCTTTCTTT. This rearrangement joins TRBV3-1 (or the pseudogene TRBV3-2) to TRBJ1-1; no clear D gene. CDR3 size: 14 residues. Germline assignment: CDR1 LGHDT and CDR2 YNNKEL (reference sequence). V lost 5 bases to trimming and J lost 5 bases, with 15 bases between them.

The V call is TRBV6-5, the J call TRBJ1-6, with D tentatively TRBD1 (5 bases). The CDR3 is made up of 14 amino acids. Trimming stripped 4 bases from V and 9 bases from J, with 13 bases between. In germline, CDR1 is MNHEY, CDR2 SVGAGI. CDR3 sequence: CASSWGRTTSPLHF. DNA of the CDR3: TGTGCCAGCAGTTGGGGGAGGACTACTTCACCCCTCCACTTT.

This clone was seen more than once but under ten times. The chain employs TRBV5-6 and TRBJ1-2; D unclear. The CDR3 runs to 14 residues. The germline V gene encodes CDR1 SGHDT and CDR2 YYEEEE. V lost 0 bases and J 3 bases, leaving 9 bases between the germline ends. CDR3 in DNA: TGTGCCAGCAGCTTGGTCGGACCGGACTATGGCTACACCTTC. Translating gives CASSLVGPDYGYTF.

The chain uses TRBV6-2 or TRBV6-3 and TRBJ2-3; D remains unclear. CDR3 length equals 14 residues. Germline CDR1 and CDR2: MNHEY and SVGEGT. The V end lost 6 bases, the J end lost 4 bases, and 14 bases lay between the germline ends. DNA for the CDR3: TGTGCCAGCAGACCTTTAGGGCTCCCAGATACGCAGTATTTT. Amino acid sequence: CASRPLGLPDTQYF.

The gene calls are TRBV5-1 and TRBJ2-7, with D possibly TRBD2 on 5 matching bases. The germline V gene encodes CDR1 SGHRS and CDR2 YFSETQ. The CDR3 is 15 amino acids. The V gene lost 0 bases and the J gene lost 0 bases, with 10 bases spanning the gap. In nucleotides, the CDR3 is TGCGCCAGCAGCTTGGTAAGCGGTAGCTCCTACGAGCAGTACTTC. Protein: CASSLVSGSSYEQYF. The complete variable domain, with remaining parts taken from reference TRBV5-1 and TRBJ2-7, reads KAGVTQTPRYLIKTRGQQVTLSCSPISGHRSVSWYQQTPGQGLQFLFEYFSETQRNKGNFPGRFSGRQFSNSRSEMNVSTLELGDSALYLCASSLVSGSSYEQYFGPGTRLTVT.

In DNA, the CDR3 is TGTGCCAGCAGTTTAGTATTTGGGGCCCCGGGTGGCGAGCAGTACTTC. This translates into CASSLVFGAPGGEQYF. The chain recombines TRBV27 with TRBJ2-7; D might be TRBD1 (5 bases). The V gene lost 2 bases and the J gene lost 6 bases, with 20 bases spanning the gap. Germline lookup yields CDR1 MNHEY and CDR2 SMNVEV (reference sequence). The CDR3 sequence is 16 residues long.

This clone was counted a single time. V is TRBV6-5 and J is TRBJ1-1; D is perhaps TRBD1 (5 bases). V gave up 7 bases and J gave up 5 bases, with 14 bases separating them. This CDR3 contains 13 residues. CDR1 and CDR2 (germline): MNHEY, SVGAGI. CDR3 DNA: TGTGCCAGCATGAGGGGTGAGGGAACTGAAGCTTTCTTT. Its translation: CASMRGEGTEAFF.

The chain couples TRBV13 to TRBJ2-4; D may be TRBD1 (5 bases). This CDR3 comprises 14 residues. V was trimmed by 3 bases and J by 6 bases, leaving 12 bases between them. In germline, CDR1 is PRHDT, CDR2 FYEKMQ (reference sequence). DNA of the CDR3: TGTGCCAGCAGCTTGAAGGCAGGGTTAAACATTCAGTACTTC. This sequence encodes CASSLKAGLNIQYF.

This clone has a single count. J is TRBJ2-3 and V is TRBV7-3; weak D call: TRBD2 (6 bases). Germline loops: CDR1 SGHTA, CDR2 FQGTGA. The V and J ends lost 2 bases and 11 bases respectively, with 11 bases between them. The CDR3 runs to 12 residues. The CDR3 DNA reads TGTGCCAGCAGCTTAGGTTTGGGGGGGCAGTATTTT. Translation gives CASSLGLGGQYF.

The chain recombines TRBV28 with TRBJ2-1, with D tentatively TRBD2 (6 bases). V lost 4 bases, J lost 6 bases, and 22 bases lay in between. The CDR3 is made up of 17 amino acids. CDR1 and CDR2 (germline): MDHEN, SYDVKM. CDR3 protein: CASSSLRSISGTNEQFF. CDR3 DNA sequence: TGTGCCAGCAGTTCACTCCGCTCCATTAGCGGAACCAATGAGCAGTTCTTC.

The chain carries TRBV5-4 and TRBJ2-3; the match to TRBD2 covers 10 bases. CDR1 and CDR2 from the germline V gene are SGHNT and YYREEE (reference sequence). J lost 8 bases, V lost 2 bases, and 5 bases had no gene match. The CDR3 covers 14 residues. CDR3 region: CASSFGTSVGTQYF. The CDR3 DNA reads as TGTGCCAGCAGCTTCGGGACTAGCGTAGGTACGCAGTATTTT.

The rearrangement uses TRBV19 and TRBJ1-1; D perhaps matches TRBD1 (5 bases). Trimming removed 3 bases from V and 1 base from J, with 12 bases in between. The germline CDR1 and CDR2 sequences are LNHDA and SQIVND (reference sequence). The CDR3 consists of 15 residues. CDR3 DNA sequence: TGTGCCAGTAGTATCCGCCCGGACACGAACACTGAAGCTTTCTTT. It codes for CASSIRPDTNTEAFF.

This clone was seen more than once but under ten times. The chain carries TRBV7-3 and TRBJ1-2, with D perhaps TRBD1 (5 bases). Germline loops: CDR1 SGHTA, CDR2 FQGTGA. The CDR3 spans 14 residues. V was cut by 1 base and J by 4 bases, with 10 bases left in between. This CDR3 is CASSLMPGPYGYTF. CDR3 nucleotides: TGTGCCAGCAGCTTAATGCCAGGGCCCTATGGCTACACCTTC.

This clone was recorded once. The rearrangement joins TRBV6-1 to TRBJ2-2; 15 nucleotides agree with TRBD2. The CDR3 spans 19 residues. Germline V CDR1 and CDR2: MNHNS, SASEGT. The V gene end was trimmed by 4 bases and the J gene end by 0 bases; junction bases not matched to a gene: 6. The CDR3 nucleotides read TGTGCCAGCAGTGTTAGGACTAGCGGGAGGGCCGCGAACACCGGGGAGCTGTTTTTT. It specifies CASSVRTSGRAANTGELFF.

The J gene is TRBJ2-3, the V gene TRBV28; 11 bases are shared with TRBD1. After removal of 5 bases from V and 6 bases from J, the junction contained 7 bases not matched to a gene. CDR1 is MDHEN, CDR2 SYDVKM, per germline. This CDR3 is built from 15 residues. CDR3 region: CASSTRTGGVDTQYF. The CDR3 bases are TGTGCCAGCAGTACGAGGACAGGGGGCGTGGATACGCAGTATTTT.

This chain links TRBV7-8 with TRBJ1-3; maybe TRBD1 (5 bases). The germline V gene encodes CDR1 SGHVS and CDR2 FQNEAQ. The ends were cut back, 1 base at V and 0 bases at J, with 10 bases in the middle. The CDR3 is 16 residues long. CDR3 sequence: CASSLVRQSSGNTIYF. The DNA for the CDR3 is TGTGCCAGCAGCTTAGTAAGACAGAGCTCTGGAAACACCATATATTTT.

The chain couples TRBV5-4 to TRBJ2-5; D might be TRBD2 (6 bases). Germline lookup yields CDR1 SGHNT and CDR2 YYREEE (reference sequence). This CDR3 comprises 15 residues. The V end was cut by 0 bases, the J end by 4 bases, with 13 bases between. The DNA for the CDR3 is TGTGCCAGCAGCTTGGGGGGCAACGGGGGAGAGACCCAGTACTTC. It specifies CASSLGGNGGETQYF.

In this sample, this clone turned up once. The chain links TRBV7-9 to TRBJ2-7; no firm D call. The CDR3 extends over 11 amino acids. Germline V gene data show CDR1 as SEHNR and CDR2 as FQNEAQ (reference sequence). Trimming shortened V by 3 bases and J by 6 bases, and 6 bases separated the two germline ends. CDR3 sequence (DNA): TGTGCCAGCAGCTTTAGGCGCGAGCAGTACTTC. This gives the protein CASSFRREQYF.

This rearrangement joins TRBV4-1 to TRBJ1-6; the D is unclear. The CDR3 has 14 residues. V was trimmed by 4 bases and J by 9 bases, leaving 13 bases between them. Germline assignment: CDR1 MGHRA and CDR2 YSYEKL. The CDR3: CASSLPIRGSPLHF. Here the CDR3 DNA reads TGCGCCAGCAGCCTCCCAATTAGAGGTTCACCCCTCCACTTT.

The rearrangement uses TRBV5-4 and TRBJ1-5; D gene ambiguous. There are 12 residues in the CDR3. The germline V and J ends were trimmed by 4 bases and 3 bases, with 5 bases remaining between them. Germline V gene data show CDR1 as SGHNT and CDR2 as YYREEE (reference sequence). The CDR3 sequence is CASSQDNQPQHF. CDR3 nucleotides: TGTGCCAGCAGCCAGGACAATCAGCCCCAGCATTTT.

The chain joins TRBV5-1 to TRBJ2-1, with 13 bases lining up with TRBD2. J gave up 7 bases and V 3 bases, and 16 bases lay outside the gene matches. The CDR3 covers 19 residues. Per germline, CDR1 SGHRS and CDR2 YFSETQ. CDR3 sequence reads: CASSWQHGGTSGIRNEQFF. CDR3 DNA: TGCGCCAGCAGCTGGCAACACGGGGGGACTAGCGGGATTAGGAATGAGCAGTTCTTC.

V is TRBV5-1 and J is TRBJ2-7; 9 bases match TRBD2. Germline V CDR1 and CDR2: SGHRS, YFSETQ. This CDR3 is built from 15 residues. Losses at the gene ends were 0 bases for V and 4 bases for J; bases not matched to a gene: 5. This CDR3 is CASSLAPTSGYEQYF. Here the CDR3 DNA reads TGCGCCAGCAGCTTGGCTCCGACTAGCGGTTACGAGCAGTACTTC.

The chain uses TRBV6-5 and TRBJ2-1; 9 bases agree with TRBD1. The V gene's germline CDR1 is MNHEY and CDR2 SVGAGI. The CDR3 is made up of 14 amino acids. Unmatched junction bases numbered 6, after V lost 5 bases and J lost 7 bases. The chain's CDR3 is CASSRDRAGNEQFF. The CDR3 region has the DNA TGTGCCAGCAGTCGGGACAGGGCGGGGAATGAGCAGTTCTTC.